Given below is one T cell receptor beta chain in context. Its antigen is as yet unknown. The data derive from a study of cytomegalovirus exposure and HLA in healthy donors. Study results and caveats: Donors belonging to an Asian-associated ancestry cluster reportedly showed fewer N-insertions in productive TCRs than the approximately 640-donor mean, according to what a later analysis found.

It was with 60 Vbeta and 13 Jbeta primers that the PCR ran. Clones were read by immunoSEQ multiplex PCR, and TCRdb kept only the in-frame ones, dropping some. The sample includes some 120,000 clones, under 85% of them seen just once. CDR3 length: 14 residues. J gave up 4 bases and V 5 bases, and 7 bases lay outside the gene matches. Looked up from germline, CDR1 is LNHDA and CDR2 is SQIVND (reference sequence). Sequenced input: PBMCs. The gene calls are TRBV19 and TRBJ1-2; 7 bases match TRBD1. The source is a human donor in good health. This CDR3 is CASSPTGQGYGYTF. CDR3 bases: TGTGCCAGTAGTCCGACAGGGCAGGGCTATGGCTACACCTTC. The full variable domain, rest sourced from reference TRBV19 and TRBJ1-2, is DGGITQSPKYLFRKEGQNVTLSCEQNLNHDAMYWYRQDPGQGLRLIYYSQIVNDFQKGDIAEGYSVSREKKESFPLTVTSAQKNPTAFYLCASSPTGQGYGYTFGSGTRLTVV.